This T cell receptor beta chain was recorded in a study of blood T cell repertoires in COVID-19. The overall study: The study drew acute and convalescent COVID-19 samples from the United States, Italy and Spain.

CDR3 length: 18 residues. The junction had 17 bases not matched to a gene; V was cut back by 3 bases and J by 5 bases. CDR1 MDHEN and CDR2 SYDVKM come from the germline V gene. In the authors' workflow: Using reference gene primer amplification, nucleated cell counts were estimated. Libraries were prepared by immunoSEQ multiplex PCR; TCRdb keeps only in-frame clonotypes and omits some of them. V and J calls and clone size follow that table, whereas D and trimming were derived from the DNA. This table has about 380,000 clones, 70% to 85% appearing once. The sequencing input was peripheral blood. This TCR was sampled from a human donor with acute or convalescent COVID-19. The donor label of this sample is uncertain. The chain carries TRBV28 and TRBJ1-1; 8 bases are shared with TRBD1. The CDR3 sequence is CASSLGATRQGRRTEAFF. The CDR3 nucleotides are TGTGCCAGCAGTTTGGGGGCGACGCGACAGGGGAGAAGAACTGAAGCTTTCTTT.